Below are 12 T cell receptor beta chains sequenced from a single sample in a study of blood T cell repertoires in COVID-19 (dated by TCRdb to the early 2020s). Libraries were constructed by the immunoSEQ multiplex PCR assay. The source is immuneACCESS, and TCRdb retained only in-frame sequences with V and J called. Part of the clones is not carried over; for the studies checked, unresolved V genes explain less than half of this, and the remainder is unexplained. The sample table records 27,000 or so clones; roughly 85% of these occur just once. 7.7% of the sample is held by the ten biggest clonotypes. The sample taken for sequencing was peripheral blood. The receptors here all came from a woman aged 50 to 60 with active COVID-19.

V and J are TRBV19 and TRBJ1-4; 11 bases fit TRBD1. The germline V gene has CDR1 LNHDA and CDR2 SQIVND (reference sequence). This CDR3 has 15 amino acids. The junction had 9 bases not matched to a gene; V was cut back by 7 bases and J by 8 bases. CDR3 in DNA: TGTGCCAGTAAGGGACAGGGGGTTCCCAACGAAAAACTGTTTTTT. Its translation is CASKGQGVPNEKLFF.

This clone showed up just a few times. The rearrangement uses TRBV28 and TRBJ1-1; TRBD1 matches at 7 bases. V lost 5 bases and J lost 5; bases outside the gene matches: 5. The CDR3 spans 13 residues. CDR1 and CDR2 from the germline V gene are MDHEN and SYDVKM. For the CDR3, the DNA is TGTGCCAGCAGTGACAGGGAGTTAACTGAAGCTTTCTTT. Encoded protein: CASSDRELTEAFF.

V usage is TRBV2 and J usage is TRBJ2-5; D unclear. Germline V gene lookup returns CDR1 SNHLY and CDR2 FYNNEI. This CDR3 has 12 amino acids. The ends were cut back, 7 bases at V and 5 bases at J, with 11 bases in the middle. The CDR3 DNA reads TGTGCCAGCACTTGGGCACTGGAGACCCAGTACTTC. Its translation is CASTWALETQYF.

This chain's CDR3 is CAWSRQTGLNTEAFF. CDR3 DNA sequence: TGTGCCTGGAGTCGACAGACAGGGCTGAACACTGAAGCTTTCTTT. The chain carries TRBV30 and TRBJ1-1, with TRBD1 identical over 7 bases. Trimming removed 2 bases from V and 0 bases from J; junction bases left unmatched: 6. The CDR3 runs to 15 residues. Germline loops: CDR1 GTSNPN, CDR2 SVGIG (reference sequence).

The rearrangement links TRBV28 to TRBJ2-5; 7 bases are shared with TRBD2. CDR3 size: 20 residues. Germline lookup yields CDR1 MDHEN and CDR2 SYDVKM. V gave up 1 base and J gave up 4 bases; unmatched junction bases: 21. The CDR3 DNA follows: TGTGCCAGCAGTTTATCGATCCCTCACCCGACTAGCCGGATCGGAGAGACCCAGTACTTC. Translating gives CASSLSIPHPTSRIGETQYF.

The J gene is TRBJ2-3, the V gene TRBV29-1; 8 bases match TRBD1. The length of the CDR3 is 13 residues. Germline V gene data show CDR1 as SQVTM and CDR2 as ANQGSEA. Unmatched junction bases numbered 3, after V lost 2 bases and J lost 5 bases. The DNA for the CDR3 is TGCAGCGTTGAACAGGGGGCGGGAGATACGCAGTATTTT. Translated: CSVEQGAGDTQYF.

The DNA for the CDR3 is TGCGCCAGCAGCTTGGACCAGGGGAGAGGCTACACCTTC. This gives the protein CASSLDQGRGYTF. The chain carries TRBV5-1 and TRBJ1-2, with D possibly being TRBD1 (6 bases). V was cut by 0 bases and J by 8 bases, with 11 bases left in between. CDR3 length: 13 amino acids. In germline, CDR1 is SGHRS, CDR2 YFSETQ.

This chain joins TRBV14 and TRBJ1-2, with a possible D match to TRBD1 (5 bases). Germline values: CDR1 SGHDN, CDR2 FVKESK. The CDR3 is made up of 16 amino acids. Trimming pared 6 bases from V and 5 bases from J, leaving 22 bases between. The chain's CDR3 is CASSRRDLEKIYGYTF. The CDR3 bases are TGTGCCAGCAGTCGCCGGGACTTAGAGAAAATTTATGGCTACACCTTC.

J is TRBJ2-7 and V is TRBV4-1; TRBD2 matches 10 bases. Germline loops: CDR1 MGHRA, CDR2 YSYEKL. CDR3 length equals 16 residues. With 1 base clipped from V and 0 bases from J, the junction kept 3 bases outside the gene matches. CDR3 amino acids: CASSQGGLAASYEQYF. In nucleotides, the CDR3 is TGCGCCAGCAGCCAAGGCGGACTAGCGGCCTCCTACGAGCAGTACTTC.

The chain recombines TRBV24-1 with TRBJ1-5; D ambiguous. Germline V gene lookup returns CDR1 KGHDR and CDR2 SFDVKD. This CDR3 has 14 amino acids. Deletions cut 4 bases from V and 0 bases from J, with 6 bases between. CDR3 coding DNA: TGTGCCACCAGTGAACAGCTTAGCAATCAGCCCCAGCATTTT. It codes for CATSEQLSNQPQHF.

This rearrangement joins TRBV2 to TRBJ2-7, with 8 bases that match TRBD2. Germline V gene lookup returns CDR1 SNHLY and CDR2 FYNNEI. This CDR3 region has 13 residues. V gave up 8 bases and J gave up 7 bases; unmatched junction bases: 10. The CDR3 reads CASGGLEVGEQYF. The CDR3 region has the DNA TGTGCCAGCGGGGGACTAGAGGTGGGGGAGCAGTACTTC.

The CDR3 region is CASSLVSSGSYGYNEQFF. The CDR3 nucleotides are TGCGCCAGCAGCTTGGTTTCTAGCGGGAGTTATGGCTACAATGAGCAGTTCTTC. V and J are TRBV5-1 and TRBJ2-1, with TRBD2 matching over 10 bases. The CDR3 is made up of 18 amino acids. J lost 3 bases, V lost 0 bases, and 9 bases had no gene match. Germline CDR1 is SGHRS and CDR2 is YFSETQ.